This T cell receptor beta chain is from a study of early T cells in non-severe SARS-CoV-2 infection. Study overall: Sequencing was performed on bulk RNA from unsorted whole blood, leaving chains unpaired.

Findings of the study overall: Matches to VDJdb favored anti-spike CD8 responses and missed private and CD4 specificities.

This clonotype was seen repeatedly, ten times or more. Its antigen is unknown. The CDR3 covers 14 residues. Germline V CDR1 and CDR2: SGHKS, YYEKEE (reference sequence). Trimming stripped 4 bases from V and 4 bases from J, with 11 bases between. Tagging with unique molecular identifiers was applied to individual cDNA molecules. A single record per CDR3 protein comes from TCRdb applying MiXCR to the 5' RACE reads. The data contain tens of thousands of distinct CDR3 sequences, 5.5% of them seen just once; the ten biggest clones take up roughly 4.5%. The clonotype was recovered from an adult who was a healthcare worker with PCR-confirmed SARS-CoV-2 infection or an uninfected control (not recorded which). The starting material was whole blood, obtained at baseline. The chain links TRBV5-5 to TRBJ2-2; D gene ambiguous. CDR3 nucleotide sequence: TGTGCCAGCAGCGAGTCACCGCTCACCGGGGAGCTGTTTTTT. This sequence encodes CASSESPLTGELFF.